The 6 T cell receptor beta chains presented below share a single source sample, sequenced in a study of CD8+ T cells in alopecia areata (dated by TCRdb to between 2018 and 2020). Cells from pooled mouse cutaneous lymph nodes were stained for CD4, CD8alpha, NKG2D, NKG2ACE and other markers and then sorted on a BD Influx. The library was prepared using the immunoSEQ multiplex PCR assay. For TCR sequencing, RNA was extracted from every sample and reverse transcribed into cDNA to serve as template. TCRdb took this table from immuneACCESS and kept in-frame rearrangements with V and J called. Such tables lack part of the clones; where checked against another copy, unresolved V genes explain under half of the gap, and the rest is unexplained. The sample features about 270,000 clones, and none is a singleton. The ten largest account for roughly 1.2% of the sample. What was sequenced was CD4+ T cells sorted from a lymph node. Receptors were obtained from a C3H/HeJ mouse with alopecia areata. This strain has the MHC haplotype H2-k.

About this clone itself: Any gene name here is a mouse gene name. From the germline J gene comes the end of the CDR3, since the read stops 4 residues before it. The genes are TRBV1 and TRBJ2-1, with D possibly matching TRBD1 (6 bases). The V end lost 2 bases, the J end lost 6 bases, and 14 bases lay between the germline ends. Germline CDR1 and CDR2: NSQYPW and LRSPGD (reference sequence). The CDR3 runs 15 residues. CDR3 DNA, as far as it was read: TGCACCTGCAGTGCAACAGGGCAGGGCTTTGCT. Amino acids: CTCSATGQGFA. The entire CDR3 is CTCSATGQGFAEQFF.

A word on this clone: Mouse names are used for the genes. The sequenced part of the CDR3 DNA is TGCACCTGCAGTGCACAGGCCTCAAACTCC. It yields the protein CTCSAQASNS. The full CDR3 is CTCSAQASNSDYTF. The chain links TRBV1 to TRBJ1-2; D call uncertain. The read is 4 residues too short to cover the CDR3 end, so that end is filled in from the germline J gene. This CDR3 is 14 amino acids long. Trimming cost V 2 bases and J 0 bases, with 7 bases left between them. CDR1 and CDR2 from the germline V gene are NSQYPW and LRSPGD (reference sequence).

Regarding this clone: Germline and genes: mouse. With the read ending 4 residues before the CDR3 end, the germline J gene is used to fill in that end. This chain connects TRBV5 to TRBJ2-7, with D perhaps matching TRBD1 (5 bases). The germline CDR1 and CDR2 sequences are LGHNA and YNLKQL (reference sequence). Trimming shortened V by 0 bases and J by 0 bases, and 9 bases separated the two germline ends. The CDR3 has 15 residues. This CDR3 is CASSQETVSSYEQYF. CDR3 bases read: TGTGCCAGCAGCCAAGAGACAGTGAGCTCCTAT.

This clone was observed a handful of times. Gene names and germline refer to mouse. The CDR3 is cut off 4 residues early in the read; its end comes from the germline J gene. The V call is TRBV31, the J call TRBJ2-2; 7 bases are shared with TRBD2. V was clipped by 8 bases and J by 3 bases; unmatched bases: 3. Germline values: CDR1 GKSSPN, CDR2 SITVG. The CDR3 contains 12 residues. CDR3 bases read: TGTGCCCTGACTGGGTACACCGGG. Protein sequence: CALTGYTG. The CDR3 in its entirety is CALTGYTGQLYF.

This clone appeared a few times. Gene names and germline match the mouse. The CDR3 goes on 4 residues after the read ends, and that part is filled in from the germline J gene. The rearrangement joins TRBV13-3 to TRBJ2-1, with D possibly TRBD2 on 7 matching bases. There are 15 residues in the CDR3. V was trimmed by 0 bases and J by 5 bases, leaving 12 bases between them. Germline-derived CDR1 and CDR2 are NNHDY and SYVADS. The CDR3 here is CASSDEGGKNAEQFF. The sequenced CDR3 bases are TGTGCCAGCAGTGATGAGGGGGGGAAGAATGCT.

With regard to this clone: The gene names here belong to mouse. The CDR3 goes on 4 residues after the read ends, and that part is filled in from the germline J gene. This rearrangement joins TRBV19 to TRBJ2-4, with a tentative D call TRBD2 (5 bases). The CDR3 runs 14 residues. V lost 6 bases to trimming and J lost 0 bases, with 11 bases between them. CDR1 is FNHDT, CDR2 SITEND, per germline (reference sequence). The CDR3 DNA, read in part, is TGTGCCAGCACCGGACTTACTAGTCAAAAC. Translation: CASTGLTSQN. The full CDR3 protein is CASTGLTSQNTLYF.